Listed below are T cell receptor beta chains from one sample, sequenced in a study of blood T cell repertoires in COVID-19. Clones were sequenced by immunoSEQ multiplex PCR, and TCRdb holds only the in-frame ones, with some missing. The data hold 180,000 or so clones, with around 89% observed a single time. The sequenced sample was peripheral blood. The source of these receptors is a woman aged 25 to 39 with acute or convalescent COVID-19. CDR3s include the opening cysteine and the closing phenylalanine or tryptophan. A D gene is named only where the DNA matches it firmly. Where a row states a size, it is once, few, many or the class of an expanded clone; other rows omit it.

clone size,V gene,J gene,D gene,CDR3 protein,CDR3 DNA
.,TRBV6-6,TRBJ1-2,.,CASSRTEDGYTF,TGTGCCAGCAGTAGGACAGAGGATGGCTACACCTTC
.,TRBV27,TRBJ2-7,.,CASRAEGNFYEQYF,TGTGCCTCCCGAGCCGAGGGTAATTTCTACGAGCAGTACTTC
.,TRBV5-1,TRBJ2-5,.,CASSWGPPQETQYF,TGCGCCAGCAGCTGGGGGCCACCCCAAGAGACCCAGTACTTC
.,TRBV4-1,TRBJ2-7,.,CASSQDTLLAPYEQYF,TGCGCCAGCAGCCAAGATACCCTACTAGCCCCCTACGAGCAGTACTTC
.,TRBV2,TRBJ2-1,TRBD2,CASRGGSSPSPSSEQFF,TGTGCCAGCAGGGGGGGGAGCTCCCCTTCCCCCTCCAGTGAGCAGTTCTTC
few,TRBV18,TRBJ1-4,TRBD1,CASSPGQAEGKLFF,TGTGCCAGCTCACCCGGACAGGCAGAAGGAAAACTGTTTTTT
.,TRBV15,TRBJ2-3,.,CATSRGTGVHSIDTQYF,TGTGCCACCAGCAGAGGGACGGGAGTTCATTCCATAGATACGCAGTATTTT
.,TRBV3-1/TRBV3-2,TRBJ1-3,.,CASSQDVVSGNTIYF,TGTGCCAGCAGCCAAGATGTAGTAAGTGGAAACACCATATATTTT
.,TRBV28,TRBJ1-3,TRBD1,CASSSPTGASGNTIYF,TGTGCCAGCAGTTCCCCGACAGGGGCCTCTGGAAACACCATATATTTT
few,TRBV6-4,TRBJ2-1,TRBD2,CASSPGLAGASEQFF,TGTGCCAGCAGTCCGGGACTAGCGGGAGCTAGTGAGCAGTTCTTC
.,TRBV28,TRBJ1-5,TRBD1,CASTTGEPQHF,TGTGCCAGCACTACAGGGGAGCCCCAGCATTTT
.,TRBV29-1,TRBJ2-7,.,CSVLREPHYEQYF,TGCAGCGTCCTTCGGGAGCCGCACTACGAGCAGTACTTC
once,TRBV7-8,TRBJ2-3,.,CASSFKSYPADTQYF,TGTGCCAGCAGCTTCAAGTCTTATCCGGCAGATACGCAGTATTTT
.,TRBV18,TRBJ1-4,.,CASSPGATNEKLFF,TGTGCCAGCTCACCAGGAGCAACTAATGAAAAACTGTTTTTT
few,TRBV5-6,TRBJ2-7,TRBD2,CASSTKTASGFYEQYF,TGTGCCAGCAGCACTAAGACGGCTAGCGGATTTTACGAGCAGTACTTC
few,TRBV28,TRBJ2-7,.,CASLETGTHYEQYF,TGTGCCAGCTTGGAAACCGGGACACACTACGAGCAGTACTTC
.,TRBV27,TRBJ2-5,.,CASSGWGGKKETQYF,TGTGCCAGCTCGGGGTGGGGCGGGAAAAAAGAGACCCAGTACTTC
.,TRBV28,TRBJ1-4,TRBD1,CASSLIQGAGRNEKLFF,TGTGCCAGCAGTTTAATCCAGGGGGCAGGGCGCAATGAAAAACTGTTTTTT
.,TRBV2,TRBJ2-7,.,CASSEARLVPEQYF,TGTGCCAGCAGTGAAGCGAGACTAGTTCCCGAGCAGTACTTC
.,TRBV9,TRBJ2-1,.,CASSVATRHNEQFF,TGTGCCAGCAGCGTAGCAACGCGCCACAATGAGCAGTTCTTC